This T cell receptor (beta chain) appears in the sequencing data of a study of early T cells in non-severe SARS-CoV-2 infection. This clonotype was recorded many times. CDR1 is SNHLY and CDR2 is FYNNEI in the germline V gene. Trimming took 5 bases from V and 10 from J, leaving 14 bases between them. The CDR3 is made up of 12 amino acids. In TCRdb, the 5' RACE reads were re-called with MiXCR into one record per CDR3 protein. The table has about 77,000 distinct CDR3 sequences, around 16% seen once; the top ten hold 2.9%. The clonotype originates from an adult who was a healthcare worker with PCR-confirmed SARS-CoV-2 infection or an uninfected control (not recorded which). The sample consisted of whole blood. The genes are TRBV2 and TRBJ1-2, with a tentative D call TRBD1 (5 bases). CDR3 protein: CASSNAGRDYTF. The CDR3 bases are TGTGCCAGCAGTAATGCAGGGAGGGACTACACCTTC.